The 30 T cell receptor beta chains in this list originate from one sample, sequenced in a study of cytomegalovirus exposure and HLA in healthy donors. PCR primers comprised 60 Vbeta and 13 Jbeta primers. Sequencing was performed with immunoSEQ multiplex PCR; in TCRdb, only in-frame clones are kept and a portion is missing. In the table there are about 59,000 clones, about 80% of which are singletons. Sequencing was performed on PBMCs. The receptors stem from a woman in her thirties or forties in good health and CMV-seronegative.

This rearrangement joins TRBV28 to TRBJ2-6; 9 bases match TRBD1. Germline values: CDR1 MDHEN, CDR2 SYDVKM. This CDR3 comprises 17 residues. After removal of 5 bases from V and 6 bases from J, the junction contained 11 bases not matched to a gene. CDR3 region: CASSPLGDRVEANVLTF. Here the CDR3 DNA reads TGTGCCAGCAGTCCGCTTGGGGACAGGGTAGAGGCCAACGTCCTGACTTTC. The full variable domain, rest sourced from reference TRBV28 and TRBJ2-6, is DVKVTQSSRYLVKRTGEKVFLECVQDMDHENMFWYRQDPGLGLRLIYFSYDVKMKEKGDIPEGYSVSREKKERFSLILESASTNQTSMYLCASSPLGDRVEANVLTFGAGSRLTVL.

This clone was observed once. The chain uses TRBV7-9 and TRBJ1-4; tentatively, D is TRBD1 (5 bases). In germline, CDR1 is SEHNR, CDR2 FQNEAQ (reference sequence). The CDR3 length is 15 residues. V gave up 5 bases and J gave up 5 bases, with 15 bases separating them. The CDR3 protein is CASSPQEGRNEKLFF. The CDR3 bases are TGTGCCAGCAGCCCCCAGGAGGGACGGAATGAAAAACTGTTTTTT.

This clone has a single count. V and J are TRBV5-1 and TRBJ2-1; TRBD2 matches 12 bases. Germline lookup yields CDR1 SGHRS and CDR2 YFSETQ. Trimming at V came to 0 bases and at J to 3 bases, leaving 4 bases not matched to a gene. CDR3 length: 17 amino acids. This CDR3 reads CASSLASGRGGYNEQFF. In DNA form, the CDR3 reads TGCGCCAGCAGCTTGGCTAGCGGGAGGGGGGGCTACAATGAGCAGTTCTTC.

The rearrangement joins TRBV6-5 to TRBJ1-5; D might be TRBD1 (5 bases). The length of the CDR3 is 14 residues. Germline V lookup: CDR1 MNHEY, CDR2 SVGAGI. Trimming cost V 7 bases and J 3 bases, with 13 bases left between them. DNA for the CDR3: TGTGCCAGCAAGCCGGGGACTACCAATCAGCCCCAGCATTTT. Its protein is CASKPGTTNQPQHF.

This chain uses TRBV6-6 with TRBJ2-3; TRBD2 aligns across 10 bases. The CDR3 has 15 residues. V lost 6 bases, J lost 3 bases, and 6 bases stayed unmatched. Germline V gives CDR1 MNHNY, CDR2 SVGAGI (reference sequence). CDR3 DNA: TGTGCCAGCAGGCCTAGCGGGAGCTCGACAGATACGCAGTATTTT. Translating it yields CASRPSGSSTDTQYF.

The chain joins TRBV6-1 to TRBJ1-5; D may be TRBD1 (6 bases). Germline V lookup: CDR1 MNHNS, CDR2 SASEGT. V shed 1 base and J shed 5 bases, with 12 bases lying between them. This CDR3 has 15 amino acids. Here the CDR3 DNA reads TGTGCCAGCAGTGAAGGCGGATCAGGGGATCAGCCCCAGCATTTT. Translating gives CASSEGGSGDQPQHF.

The J gene is TRBJ2-1, the V gene TRBV6-1, with D maybe TRBD1 (6 bases). The CDR3 consists of 13 residues. Trimming cost V 3 bases and J 4 bases, with 7 bases left between them. CDR1 and CDR2 (germline): MNHNS, SASEGT. CDR3 in amino acids: CASSERGYNEQFF. The DNA for the CDR3 is TGTGCCAGCAGTGAGAGGGGGTACAATGAGCAGTTCTTC.

The J gene is TRBJ2-2, the V gene TRBV11-2; 9 nucleotides line up with TRBD1. V lost 3 bases to trimming and J lost 1 base; unmatched junction nucleotides: 6. The CDR3 runs to 17 residues. Germline V gives CDR1 SGHAT, CDR2 FQNNGV. The CDR3 DNA is TGTGCCAGCAGCTTCGGAGGGACAGGGCTGAACACCGGGGAGCTGTTTTTT. The encoded protein is CASSFGGTGLNTGELFF.

The rearrangement links TRBV10-1 to TRBJ2-4; D remains unclear. The CDR3 is 15 amino acids. Per the germline V gene, CDR1 is WNHNN and CDR2 is SYGVQD (reference sequence). Trimming pared 0 bases from V and 1 base from J, leaving 7 bases between. The CDR3 loop reads CASSESPGAKNIQYF. CDR3 nucleotide sequence: TGCGCCAGCAGTGAGTCCCCCGGGGCCAAAAACATTCAGTACTTC.

This chain links TRBV7-9 with TRBJ2-5; D perhaps matches TRBD1 (5 bases). Trimming took off 5 bases at V and 6 bases at J, with 7 bases between the two ends. Per germline, CDR1 SEHNR and CDR2 FQNEAQ (reference sequence). The CDR3 has 11 residues. The CDR3 DNA reads as TGTGCCAGCAGCCGACAGCAGACCCAGTACTTC. Its protein product is CASSRQQTQYF. The entire variable domain, with the rest obtained from reference TRBV7-9 and TRBJ2-5, is as follows: DTGVSQNPRHKITKRGQNVTFRCDPISEHNRLYWYRQTLGQGPEFLTYFQNEAQLEKSRLLSDRFSAERPKGSFSTLEIQRTEQGDSAMYLCASSRQQTQYFGPGTRLLVL.

The chain is built from TRBV28 and TRBJ1-1, with D maybe TRBD1 (5 bases). Trimming shortened V by 5 bases and J by 6 bases, and 16 bases separated the two germline ends. This CDR3 region has 14 residues. From germline, CDR1 is MDHEN and CDR2 SYDVKM. This CDR3 reads CASSRQPVGPEAFF. DNA for the CDR3: TGTGCCAGCAGTAGACAGCCCGTGGGGCCTGAAGCTTTCTTT.

Only a few counts were recorded for this clone. The chain employs TRBV5-1 and TRBJ2-7; 7 bases agree with TRBD2. Germline V gene sequence: CDR1 SGHRS, CDR2 YFSETQ. Trimming took 0 bases from V and 4 from J; bases not matched to a gene: 4. CDR3 length equals 14 residues. CDR3: CASSLALGGYEQYF. As DNA, the CDR3 is TGCGCCAGCAGCTTGGCCTTGGGGGGGTACGAGCAGTACTTC.

The chain links TRBV11-2 to TRBJ2-1; TRBD2 matches 7 bases. Per the germline V gene, CDR1 is SGHAT and CDR2 is FQNNGV. After removal of 0 bases from V and 0 bases from J, the junction contained 5 bases not matched to a gene. The CDR3 spans 17 residues. CDR3 in amino acids: CASSLEIGGGSYNEQFF. In nucleotides, the CDR3 is TGTGCCAGCAGCTTAGAGATCGGCGGGGGCTCCTACAATGAGCAGTTCTTC.

This chain uses TRBV18 with TRBJ1-1, with D unresolved. V lost 5 bases, J lost 0 bases, and 10 bases lay in between. CDR1 is KGHSH and CDR2 is LQKENI in the germline V gene. CDR3 length: 14 residues. CDR3 nucleotide sequence: TGTGCCAGCTCAAAACAGAATATGAACACTGAAGCTTTCTTT. Residues: CASSKQNMNTEAFF.

V usage is TRBV5-1 and J usage is TRBJ2-3; the match to TRBD2 covers 8 bases. Looked up from germline, CDR1 is SGHRS and CDR2 is YFSETQ. This CDR3 contains 15 residues. Trimming took 0 bases from V and 2 from J; bases not matched to a gene: 2. The CDR3 coding sequence is TGCGCCAGCAGCTTGGAACTAGCGGACACAGATACGCAGTATTTT. It codes for CASSLELADTDTQYF.

This chain links TRBV20-1 with TRBJ2-1; the D gene is possibly TRBD2 (5 bases). The germline CDR1 and CDR2 sequences are DFQATT and SNEGSKA (reference sequence). Trimming stripped 3 bases from V and 9 bases from J, with 9 bases between. The CDR3 contains 11 residues. In nucleotides, the CDR3 is TGCAGTGCTAGCGGGATGGTTGAGCAGTTCTTC. Amino acid sequence: CSASGMVEQFF.

The genes are TRBV19 and TRBJ2-1; the match to TRBD2 covers 9 bases. V shed 3 bases, J shed 7 bases, and the junction held 13 bases outside the gene matches. The CDR3 length is 17 residues. The germline V gene has CDR1 LNHDA and CDR2 SQIVND (reference sequence). The CDR3 loop reads CASSIAGAGTSRNEQFF. The DNA of the CDR3 is TGTGCCAGTAGTATCGCCGGCGCCGGGACTAGCAGGAATGAGCAGTTCTTC.

The chain joins TRBV18 to TRBJ2-1, with TRBD1 matching 7 bases. V lost 5 bases to trimming and J lost 2 bases; unmatched junction nucleotides: 6. The CDR3 runs 15 residues. Looked up from germline, CDR1 is KGHSH and CDR2 is LQKENI. The CDR3 DNA follows: TGTGCCAGCTCATCAATGACAGGGACCTACAATGAGCAGTTCTTC. Its translation is CASSSMTGTYNEQFF.

The rearrangement links TRBV5-1 to TRBJ1-3, with 9 bases identical to TRBD1. This CDR3 has 15 amino acids. The V segment lost 4 bases and the J segment 3 bases; nucleotides outside the gene matches: 5. CDR1 SGHRS and CDR2 YFSETQ come from the germline V gene. The CDR3: CASSEGQGGGNTIYF. The CDR3 nucleotides are TGCGCCAGCAGCGAGGGACAGGGAGGTGGAAACACCATATATTTT.

The chain recombines TRBV4-1 with TRBJ2-4; 7 bases are shared with TRBD2. CDR1 and CDR2 from the germline V gene are MGHRA and YSYEKL. V lost 0 bases and J lost 1; bases outside the gene matches: 3. There are 16 residues in the CDR3. The DNA of the CDR3 is TGCGCCAGCAGCCAAGAGGGGCGGGGGGCCAAAAACATTCAGTACTTC. Translating gives CASSQEGRGAKNIQYF.

V is TRBV5-1 and J is TRBJ1-4; weak D call: TRBD1 (5 bases). Trimming removed 2 bases from V and 7 bases from J, with 18 bases in between. Germline V gene sequence: CDR1 SGHRS, CDR2 YFSETQ. The CDR3 has 16 residues. CDR3 sequence (DNA): TGCGCCAGCAGCTTAACAGGCGGCGCAGATAGTGAAAAACTGTTTTTT. This translates into CASSLTGGADSEKLFF.

The CDR3 sequence is CASSLAQNYGYTF. The CDR3 DNA reads as TGTGCCAGCAGCTTAGCACAGAACTATGGCTACACCTTC. The chain uses TRBV7-9 and TRBJ1-2; the D is unclear. Per germline, CDR1 SEHNR and CDR2 FQNEAQ (reference sequence). Trimming pared 0 bases from V and 2 bases from J, leaving 4 bases between. The CDR3 loop spans 13 amino acids. Combining the CDR3 with reference TRBV7-9 and TRBJ1-2 gives the whole variable domain DTGVSQNPRHKITKRGQNVTFRCDPISEHNRLYWYRQTLGQGPEFLTYFQNEAQLEKSRLLSDRFSAERPKGSFSTLEIQRTEQGDSAMYLCASSLAQNYGYTFGSGTRLTVV.

The sample holds one count of this clone. The V call is TRBV6-5, the J call TRBJ2-2, with D possibly TRBD2 on 5 matching bases. Germline CDR1 is MNHEY and CDR2 is SVGAGI. Trimming took 8 bases from V and 2 from J, leaving 12 bases between them. The CDR3 spans 14 residues. The CDR3 is CASEVGLNTGELFF. In DNA, the CDR3 is TGTGCCAGCGAAGTAGGACTTAACACCGGGGAGCTGTTTTTT.

The chain is built from TRBV21-1 and TRBJ1-5. TRBV21-1 is reported as a pseudogene. This CDR3 has 18 residues. CDR3 DNA: TGTGCCAGCAGCTTCTCTCGGGAGGGGTCAGGGAGGCGTCAGCCCCAGCATTTT. The encoded protein is CASSFSREGSGRRQPQHF.

The chain links TRBV19 to TRBJ2-1; 10 bases map to TRBD1. V was clipped by 7 bases and J by 6 bases; unmatched bases: 12. In germline, CDR1 is LNHDA, CDR2 SQIVND (reference sequence). The CDR3 spans 16 residues. The CDR3 bases are TGTGCCAGTAACCTCGTTGCGGGACAGGGGAGCAATGAGCAGTTCTTC. Translated, it gives CASNLVAGQGSNEQFF.

The CDR3 is CASSLLRGSGANVLTF. CDR3 in DNA: TGCGCCAGCAGCCTCCTGCGGGGTTCTGGGGCCAACGTCCTGACTTTC. The chain couples TRBV23-1 to TRBJ2-6; a possible D gene is TRBD2 (6 bases). TRBV23-1 is filed as an ORF, its function uncertain. V lost 6 bases, J lost 1 base, and 13 bases lay in between. This CDR3 is 16 amino acids long.

The CDR3 sequence is CASSPRDSNTEAFF. For the CDR3, the DNA is TGTGCCAGCTCACCAAGGGACAGTAACACTGAAGCTTTCTTT. The chain combines TRBV18 with TRBJ1-1; 7 bases match TRBD1. Per the germline V gene, CDR1 is KGHSH and CDR2 is LQKENI. The CDR3 has 14 amino acids. The ends lost 2 bases at V and 2 bases at J; junction bases unmatched: 2. Complete variable domain (other parts from reference TRBV18 and TRBJ1-1): NAGVMQNPRHLVRRRGQEARLRCSPMKGHSHVYWYRQLPEEGLKFMVYLQKENIIDESGMPKERFSAEFPKEGPSILRIQQVVRGDSAAYFCASSPRDSNTEAFFGQGTRLTVV.

This chain uses TRBV2 with TRBJ1-5; unclear D gene. Trimming cost V 6 bases and J 0 bases, with 12 bases left between them. Germline CDR1 reads SNHLY; CDR2 reads FYNNEI. This CDR3 comprises 15 residues. CDR3: CASSSTVSSNQPQHF. As DNA, the CDR3 is TGTGCCAGCAGCTCAACAGTGAGTAGCAATCAGCCCCAGCATTTT.

The V gene is TRBV4-1, the J gene TRBJ2-7; 13 bases align to TRBD2. CDR3 length: 15 residues. The V gene end was trimmed by 1 base and the J gene end by 7 bases; junction bases not matched to a gene: 4. Germline CDR1 MGHRA, CDR2 YSYEKL. CDR3 amino acids: CASSQGLAGGGEQYF. CDR3 coding DNA: TGCGCCAGCAGCCAAGGACTAGCGGGAGGTGGAGAGCAGTACTTC.

The CDR3 loop reads CASGQGLGNEQFF. CDR3 nucleotide sequence: TGTGCCAGCGGTCAGGGGCTGGGCAATGAGCAGTTCTTC. J is TRBJ2-1 and V is TRBV4-2, with D possibly being TRBD1 (6 bases). V shed 8 bases and J shed 6 bases, with 14 bases lying between them. In germline, CDR1 is LGHNA, CDR2 YNFKEQ. The CDR3 loop spans 13 amino acids.